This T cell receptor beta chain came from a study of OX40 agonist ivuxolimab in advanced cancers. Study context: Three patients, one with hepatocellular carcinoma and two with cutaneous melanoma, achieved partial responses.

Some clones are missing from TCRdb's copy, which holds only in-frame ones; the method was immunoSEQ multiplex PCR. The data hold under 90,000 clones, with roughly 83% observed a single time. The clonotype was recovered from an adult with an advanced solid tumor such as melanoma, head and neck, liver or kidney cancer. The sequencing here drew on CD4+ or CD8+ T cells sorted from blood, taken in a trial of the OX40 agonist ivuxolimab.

In DNA form, the CDR3 reads TGTGCCAGCAGCCGAGCCGGGGGGGAAAAACTGTTTTTT. This codes for CASSRAGGEKLFF. V usage is TRBV6-5 and J usage is TRBJ1-4; D is perhaps TRBD1 (5 bases). Looked up from germline, CDR1 is MNHEY and CDR2 is SVGAGI. With 6 bases removed from V and 8 bases from J, the gap between germline ends came to 13 bases. The CDR3 loop spans 13 amino acids.